These 28 T cell receptor beta chains share one sample of origin, sequenced in a study of shared clonotypes between healthy human individuals. Sequenced by immunoSEQ multiplex PCR; TCRdb stores in-frame clones only, minus some. The sample shows over a million clones, around 74% of them seen only once. Sequenced sample: memory CD4+ T cells sorted from blood. The subset was: CD45RA-negative fraction. These receptors all stem from a man aged 18 to 29 in good health.

The chain uses TRBV30 and TRBJ2-5; tentatively, D is TRBD1 (5 bases). This CDR3 is built from 14 residues. With 3 bases removed from V and 1 base from J, the gap between germline ends came to 12 bases. The germline CDR1 and CDR2 sequences are GTSNPN and SVGIG (reference sequence). CDR3 region: CAWSLDRSQETQYF. CDR3 in DNA: TGTGCCTGGAGCTTAGACAGATCCCAAGAGACCCAGTACTTC.

This clone was seen a handful of times. The chain links TRBV5-6 to TRBJ2-5; TRBD1 matches at 7 bases. The germline V gene encodes CDR1 SGHDT and CDR2 YYEEEE. J gave up 3 bases and V 4 bases, and 12 bases lay outside the gene matches. The CDR3 loop spans 16 amino acids. CDR3 loop: CASSPRTGQRKETQYF. CDR3 DNA: TGTGCCAGCAGCCCGAGAACGGGACAGCGGAAAGAGACCCAGTACTTC.

To note about this clone: This is likely an artifact of a read error, given a far larger clone one base away. Other DNA sequences in the sample encode the same CDR3. V and J are TRBV5-1 and TRBJ2-3; unclear D gene. Deletions cut 2 bases from V and 4 bases from J, with 11 bases between. In germline, CDR1 is SGHRS, CDR2 YFSETQ. The CDR3 has 14 amino acids. The CDR3: CASSFGPVADTQYF. The CDR3 nucleotides read TGCGCCAGCAGCTTCGGGCCTGTCGCAGATACGCAGTATTTT.

V and J are TRBV27 and TRBJ1-1; 9 bases map to TRBD1. CDR3 length: 14 residues. V gave up 8 bases and J gave up 0 bases; unmatched junction bases: 4. Germline values: CDR1 MNHEY, CDR2 SMNVEV (reference sequence). DNA for the CDR3: TGTGCCAGCTGGACAGGGGCTATGAACACTGAAGCTTTCTTT. Its translation is CASWTGAMNTEAFF.

This clone was observed a single time. The rearrangement joins TRBV11-3 to TRBJ2-5; tentative D call: TRBD2 (6 bases). The CDR3 consists of 15 residues. Germline CDR1 and CDR2: SGHNT and YENEEA. The ends were cut back, 3 bases at V and 3 bases at J, with 14 bases in the middle. CDR3 sequence: CASSFGVGGEETQYF. The DNA for the CDR3 is TGTGCCAGCAGCTTTGGCGTAGGCGGGGAAGAGACCCAGTACTTC.

This clone was seen once. The V and J genes are TRBV19 and TRBJ2-4; no clear D gene. CDR1 is LNHDA and CDR2 is SQIVND in the germline V gene (reference sequence). CDR3 length: 14 residues. V lost 5 bases to trimming and J lost 8 bases, with 16 bases between them. The CDR3 coding sequence is TGTGCCAGTAGTTCTTTAGGAGAGTCGGACATTCAGTACTTC. This translates into CASSSLGESDIQYF.

The chain employs TRBV10-3 and TRBJ2-3, with D possibly TRBD1 on 6 matching bases. CDR1 and CDR2 (germline): ENHRY, SYGVKD. The CDR3 consists of 14 residues. The V end lost 6 bases, the J end lost 0 bases, and 10 bases lay between the germline ends. CDR3 DNA sequence: TGTGCCATCAGGGGGACAACTAGCACAGATACGCAGTATTTT. Protein product: CAIRGTTSTDTQYF.

The chain carries TRBV5-1 and TRBJ2-2; D is perhaps TRBD1 or TRBD2 (7 bases each). The length of the CDR3 is 15 residues. V shed 5 bases and J shed 3 bases, with 14 bases lying between them. The germline CDR1 and CDR2 sequences are SGHRS and YFSETQ. As DNA, the CDR3 is TGCGCCAGCAGTTACAGGGGAGGGGACACCGGGGAGCTGTTTTTT. Its translation: CASSYRGGDTGELFF.

Regarding this clone: Mismatch with germline at one junction end may stem from a read error. This chain joins TRBV30 and TRBJ1-6, with unresolved D. Germline V lookup: CDR1 GTSNPN, CDR2 SVGIG (reference sequence). The CDR3 is 13 residues long. The CDR3 DNA is TGTGCCGGGAGGACGCGGGCTAATTCACCCCTCCACTTT. This codes for CAGRTRANSPLHF.

The rearrangement links TRBV7-9 to TRBJ2-5; 10 bases agree with TRBD2. The trim removed 4 bases at V and 6 bases at J, leaving 5 bases unmatched. CDR3 length equals 14 residues. The germline CDR1 and CDR2 sequences are SEHNR and FQNEAQ (reference sequence). DNA for the CDR3: TGTGCCAGCAGCTCCCTAGCGGGGGTAAAGACCCAGTACTTC. As protein: CASSSLAGVKTQYF.

This clone was seen at least ten times. CDR3 nucleotides: TGTGCCAGTAGTGCCTCGTCTAGCGGGAGCTACGAGCAGTACTTC. It codes for CASSASSSGSYEQYF. The gene calls are TRBV19 and TRBJ2-7; 10 positions agree with TRBD2. Germline lookup yields CDR1 LNHDA and CDR2 SQIVND (reference sequence). This CDR3 is 15 amino acids long. V shed 5 bases and J 3 bases; nucleotides not matched to a gene: 7.

This chain connects TRBV5-1 to TRBJ2-1, with D possibly being TRBD2 (6 bases). V was trimmed by 4 bases and J by 3 bases, leaving 11 bases between them. This CDR3 spans 14 amino acids. From germline, CDR1 is SGHRS and CDR2 YFSETQ. The CDR3, as DNA: TGCGCCAGCAGCCTAGTTAGCGGCTACAATGAGCAGTTCTTC. Protein sequence: CASSLVSGYNEQFF.

The rearrangement links TRBV9 to TRBJ1-2, with TRBD1 identical over 9 bases. This CDR3 has 15 amino acids. Germline V gene sequence: CDR1 SGDLS, CDR2 YYNGEE. V lost 0 bases and J lost 1; bases outside the gene matches: 1. This chain's CDR3 is CASSVGGQGNYGYTF. The CDR3, as DNA: TGTGCCAGCAGCGTAGGGGGACAGGGTAACTATGGCTACACCTTC.

This clone came up once. This chain connects TRBV7-3 to TRBJ2-5, with a weak D call TRBD2 (7 bases). Germline lookup yields CDR1 SGHTA and CDR2 FQGTGA. This CDR3 region has 18 residues. The V and J ends lost 0 bases and 3 bases respectively, with 20 bases between them. This CDR3 is CASSLTTGRGKGKETQYF. DNA for the CDR3: TGTGCCAGCAGCTTAACCACGGGGAGGGGGAAGGGGAAAGAGACCCAGTACTTC.

The rearrangement links TRBV19 to TRBJ2-5; 9 bases are shared with TRBD1. J gave up 5 bases and V 6 bases, and 10 bases lay outside the gene matches. The germline V gene has CDR1 LNHDA and CDR2 SQIVND (reference sequence). CDR3 length equals 15 residues. This CDR3 reads CASSQMRTGEETQYF. In DNA form, the CDR3 reads TGTGCCAGTAGCCAAATGCGGACAGGGGAGGAGACCCAGTACTTC.

V usage is TRBV11-1 and J usage is TRBJ2-1, with 14 bases fitting TRBD2. The CDR3 loop spans 19 amino acids. CDR1 is SGHAT and CDR2 is FQDESV in the germline V gene (reference sequence). Trimming took 4 bases from V and 0 from J; bases not matched to a gene: 8. The CDR3 spells CASSSQTSGGGSSYNEQFF. The DNA for the CDR3 is TGTGCCAGCAGCTCCCAGACTAGCGGGGGGGGCAGCTCCTACAATGAGCAGTTCTTC. Based on the CDR3 plus reference TRBV11-1 and TRBJ2-1, the full variable domain is EAEVAQSPRYKITEKSQAVAFWCDPISGHATLYWYRQILGQGPELLVQFQDESVVDDSQLPKDRFSAERLKGVDSTLKIQPAELGDSAMYLCASSSQTSGGGSSYNEQFFGPGTRLTVL.

This clone was found once. The chain carries TRBV19 and TRBJ2-2; 10 nucleotides agree with TRBD2. This CDR3 region has 14 residues. Germline V lookup: CDR1 LNHDA, CDR2 SQIVND (reference sequence). With 3 bases clipped from V and 6 bases from J, the junction kept 1 base outside the gene matches. This CDR3 is CASSIGLAAGELFF. The DNA of the CDR3 is TGTGCCAGTAGTATCGGACTAGCGGCCGGGGAGCTGTTTTTT.

This chain joins TRBV19 and TRBJ2-6; TRBD1 agrees at 7 bases. Germline V gives CDR1 LNHDA, CDR2 SQIVND (reference sequence). This CDR3 region has 17 residues. V shed 5 bases, J shed 3 bases, and the junction held 10 bases outside the gene matches. CDR3 amino acids: CASSPQTGYFGANVLTF. CDR3 DNA: TGTGCCAGTAGTCCGCAGACAGGGTACTTTGGGGCCAACGTCCTGACTTTC.

The rearrangement uses TRBV2 and TRBJ1-2; tentative D call: TRBD1 (5 bases). CDR1 is SNHLY and CDR2 is FYNNEI in the germline V gene. Between the trimmed V and J ends, which lost 1 base and 8 bases, there was a span of 11 bases. This CDR3 is built from 13 residues. CDR3 protein: CASSEETAPGYTF. The CDR3 nucleotides read TGTGCCAGCAGTGAAGAGACAGCACCGGGCTACACCTTC.

The rearrangement joins TRBV12-5 to TRBJ2-5, with D maybe TRBD1 (5 bases). Germline V gene sequence: CDR1 LGHNT, CDR2 FRNRAP. V gave up 5 bases and J gave up 5 bases, with 18 bases separating them. CDR3 length: 15 residues. CDR3 bases: TGTGCTAGTGGTATCCCCGTGGGGCTGAGGGAGACCCAGTACTTC. This gives the protein CASGIPVGLRETQYF.

In nucleotides, the CDR3 is TGTGCCTGGAACGGACAGGGGGCGGGGGAGCAGTACTTC. Translated, it gives CAWNGQGAGEQYF. The rearrangement links TRBV30 to TRBJ2-7; 11 bases fit TRBD1. The CDR3 has 13 amino acids. Germline trimming cut 4 bases from V and 7 bases from J; bases unmatched to any gene: 6. Germline CDR1 GTSNPN, CDR2 SVGIG (reference sequence). The complete variable domain, with remaining parts taken from reference TRBV30 and TRBJ2-7, reads SQTIHQWPATLVQPVGSPLSLECTVEGTSNPNLYWYRQAAGRGLQLLFYSVGIGQISSEVPQNLSASRPQDRQFILSSKKLLLSDSGFYLCAWNGQGAGEQYFGPGTRLTVT.

On this clone itself: Other DNA sequences in the same sample also yield this CDR3. This chain links TRBV18 with TRBJ1-1; D possibly corresponds to TRBD1 (5 bases). Trimming took 3 bases from V and 1 from J, leaving 12 bases between them. The CDR3 runs 15 residues. Per the germline V gene, CDR1 is KGHSH and CDR2 is LQKENI. The CDR3 is CASSPQNRGNTEAFF. Here the CDR3 DNA reads TGTGCCAGCTCACCCCAGAATAGGGGGAACACTGAAGCTTTCTTT. The full variable domain, in which reference TRBV18 and TRBJ1-1 provide the parts outside the CDR3, is NAGVMQNPRHLVRRRGQEARLRCSPMKGHSHVYWYRQLPEEGLKFMVYLQKENIIDESGMPKERFSAEFPKEGPSILRIQQVVRGDSAAYFCASSPQNRGNTEAFFGQGTRLTVV.

The chain joins TRBV9 to TRBJ2-7, with TRBD1 identical over 7 bases. V trimming: 2 bases; J trimming: 3 bases; junction bases outside the gene matches: 8. This CDR3 is 15 amino acids long. Germline CDR1 SGDLS, CDR2 YYNGEE. The CDR3 DNA reads TGTGCCAGCAGCGTCGGACAGGATATCCTCTACGAGCAGTACTTC. Its translation is CASSVGQDILYEQYF.

This clone was counted between two and nine times. V and J are TRBV9 and TRBJ2-5; D is perhaps TRBD2 (6 bases). Per germline, CDR1 SGDLS and CDR2 YYNGEE. The ends were cut back, 0 bases at V and 4 bases at J, with 16 bases in the middle. The CDR3 contains 16 residues. The CDR3 region is CASSVAPGGLVETQYF. Written as DNA, the CDR3 is TGTGCCAGCAGCGTAGCACCTGGAGGGCTGGTAGAGACCCAGTACTTC.

The chain couples TRBV4-3 to TRBJ1-4; TRBD1 might be the D (5 bases). V shed 0 bases and J shed 4 bases, with 15 bases lying between them. Germline CDR1 reads LGHNA; CDR2 reads YSLEER. The length of the CDR3 is 17 residues. CDR3 sequence: CASSQDLGGTNNEKLFF. CDR3 coding DNA: TGCGCCAGCAGCCAAGATCTCGGGGGTACTAATAATGAAAAACTGTTTTTT.

This clone was seen only a few times. V usage is TRBV18 and J usage is TRBJ1-5; D is undetermined. The CDR3 has 15 residues. Germline CDR1 reads KGHSH; CDR2 reads LQKENI. V lost 3 bases and J lost 2, with 11 bases in between. The chain's CDR3 is CASSPSLPGNQPQHF. The CDR3 DNA reads as TGTGCCAGCTCACCTAGCCTCCCGGGCAATCAGCCCCAGCATTTT.

This sequence joins TRBV18 and TRBJ1-5; 7 bases align to TRBD1. The CDR3 runs to 13 residues. V lost 2 bases and J lost 5; bases outside the gene matches: 0. The V gene's germline CDR1 is KGHSH and CDR2 LQKENI. CDR3 protein: CASSPGQDQPQHF. The CDR3 bases are TGTGCCAGCTCACCAGGACAGGATCAGCCCCAGCATTTT.

The chain recombines TRBV5-1 with TRBJ2-2; D uncertain. This CDR3 spans 13 amino acids. Germline loops: CDR1 SGHRS, CDR2 YFSETQ. Trimming shortened V by 4 bases and J by 8 bases, and 12 bases separated the two germline ends. CDR3 DNA: TGCGCCAGCAGCCCACTATTTAGTGGGGAGCTGTTTTTT. It is translated as CASSPLFSGELFF.